This TCR beta chain was retrieved from a study of T cell changes during pregnancy in multiple sclerosis. The CDR3 is 12 residues long. Trimming removed 6 bases at V and 7 bases at J, with 7 bases between. The germline V gene has CDR1 MDHEN and CDR2 SYDVKM. Data came from immunoSEQ multiplex PCR; TCRdb stores just in-frame clones and leaves some out. The data contain approximately 70,000 clones, 91% of them singletons. This receptor was identified in a female donor in good health, enrolled as a control in a pregnancy study. This sample comprised peripheral blood, obtained in the third trimester of pregnancy. The V call is TRBV28, the J call TRBJ1-6; no clear D. The CDR3 region has the DNA TGTGCCAGCAGCTCGGGGAATTCACCCCTCCACTTT. Its protein is CASSSGNSPLHF.